These T cell receptor beta chains were read from a single sample in a study of T cell repertoires in cytomegalovirus infection. No antigen has been identified for these receptors. TCRdb redid the calling of the reads with MiXCR, one entry per CDR3 protein. The data contain 650,000 to 900,000 distinct CDR3 sequences, approximately 30% of them seen just once; the ten biggest clones take up under 15%. Sequencing was performed on cultured CD8+ T cells from PBMCs, taken from culture after CMV antigen stimulation. All receptors come from a human donor in good health (CMV status not recorded). Some clones in this sample may be carry-over from other donors' samples. Each CDR3 is given with its conserved first and last residue. The D gene is left open where the match is weak. For some rows the clone size is stated as once, few or many, or as a class when expanded; others skip it.

CDR3nt | CDR3aa | j_gene | v_gene | d_gene | abundance
TGTGCCAGCAGTGGAAAAACTCCCGAACTCAGGACAGGGCACCTCGTGGAGACCCAGTACTTC | CASSGKTPELRTGHLVETQYF | TRBJ2-5 | TRBV2 | TRBD1 | few
TGTGCCAGCAGTTACTCTGTAGACCGACGCTATGGCTACACCTTC | CASSYSVDRRYGYTF | TRBJ1-2 | TRBV6-2/TRBV6-3 | NA | NA
TGCGCCAGCAGCCAAGAGACCGGGACACCAGTCTATGGCTACACCTTC | CASSQETGTPVYGYTF | TRBJ1-2 | TRBV4-3 | NA | NA
TGTGCCAGCAGTCCTAAGGGGTGGGCTAGCGGTGGTTATGGCTCCTACAATGAGCAGTTCTTC | CASSPKGWASGGYGSYNEQFF | TRBJ2-1 | TRBV28 | TRBD2 | NA
TGTGCCAGCAGCCCCCTAACTAGCGACGAGACCCAGTACTTC | CASSPLTSDETQYF | TRBJ2-5 | TRBV6-1 | TRBD2 | NA
TGTGCCAGCAGTTTTAAAGATAGCAATCAGCCCCAGCATTTT | CASSFKDSNQPQHF | TRBJ1-5 | TRBV12-3/TRBV12-4 | NA | few
TGTGCCAGCAGCTTACAGGGGGGGGAGACCGGGGAGCTGTTTTTT | CASSLQGGETGELFF | TRBJ2-2 | TRBV7-3 | NA | many
TGCGCCAGCAGCCCCTGGGGAGGGGTCAACACTGAAGCTTTCTTT | CASSPWGGVNTEAFF | TRBJ1-1 | TRBV4-3 | NA | few
TGTGCCAGCAGCTTCCGGGACAGGGAGGTTGAGCAGTTCTTC | CASSFRDREVEQFF | TRBJ2-1 | TRBV7-9 | TRBD1 | few
TGTGCCAGCAGTTACTTCCAGGGTGGGGAAAAACTGTTTTTT | CASSYFQGGEKLFF | TRBJ1-4 | TRBV6-5 | NA | once
TGTGCCATCAGTGGGGGCAGGGATCAGCACACTGAAGCTTTCTTT | CAISGGRDQHTEAFF | TRBJ1-1 | TRBV10-3 | NA | few
TGTGCCAGCAGCTGGACTAGATTCTCCTACAATGAGCAGTTCTTC | CASSWTRFSYNEQFF | TRBJ2-1 | TRBV6-2/TRBV6-3 | TRBD2 | many